This TCR beta chain was found in a study of T cells in Graves' hyperthyroidism and ophthalmopathy. Study-level points and caveats: Ophthalmopathy was predicted by the model a median of about six months ahead of onset. In the blood, most expanded thyroid clonotypes above 0.001 appeared as well.

There were TCR beta CDR3 regions amplified from RNA transcripts. The HTBI set primed first-round TCR CDR3 RT-PCR. MiXCR, run by TCRdb on the multiplex PCR reads, gives a single entry per CDR3 protein. The sample has roughly 500,000 distinct CDR3 sequences; 35% to 50% are singletons. V was trimmed by 2 bases and J by 9 bases, leaving 13 bases between them. This CDR3 comprises 13 residues. Germline assignment: CDR1 SEHNR and CDR2 FQNEAQ (reference sequence). This clonotype was seen only a few times. Its matching antigen is unknown. This sequence originates from an adult woman with Graves' disease, either hyperthyroidism or ophthalmopathy (not recorded which). What was sequenced was peripheral blood or thyroid tissue (not recorded which). This chain joins TRBV7-9 and TRBJ1-1; D is unresolved. This CDR3 reads CASSLLGQAKAFF. The CDR3 bases are TGTGCCAGCAGCTTATTGGGCCAGGCAAAAGCTTTCTTT.